This TCR beta chain was retrieved from a study of T cell responses to AZD1222 COVID-19 vaccine. Libraries were prepared by immunoSEQ multiplex PCR; TCRdb keeps only in-frame clonotypes and omits some of them. The table has around 78,000 clones, just over 90% seen once; the top ten hold approximately 3.2%. Analyses pooled second doses at about 4 or about 12 weeks. The sample in question was peripheral blood, obtained 28 days after the second AZD1222 dose. This TCR derives from an adult who received the AZD1222 COVID-19 vaccine.

The CDR3 region is CASSRRQGRGSPLHF. The CDR3 DNA sequence: TGTGCCAGCAGCCGGAGACAGGGCCGTGGTTCACCCCTCCACTTT. The chain joins TRBV11-3 to TRBJ1-6, with TRBD1 matching over 7 bases. Germline V gene lookup returns CDR1 SGHNT and CDR2 YENEEA. This CDR3 contains 15 residues. The V gene end was trimmed by 5 bases and the J gene end by 9 bases; junction bases not matched to a gene: 10.